Here is one T cell receptor beta chain with its context. TCRdb's table, derived via immunoSEQ multiplex PCR, lists solely in-frame clones and lacks some. The profile shows fewer than 850,000 clones, about 96% of them singletons. Naive CD8 cells were CD45RO-negative, positively selected for CCR7, excluding terminally differentiated effector memory CD45RA+ cells. Trimming took 0 bases from V and 9 from J, leaving 13 bases between them. The CDR3 is made up of 14 amino acids. Germline CDR1 is SGDLS and CDR2 is YYNGEE. This entry is derived from a study of shared clonotypes between healthy human individuals.

Sample: naive CD8+ T cells sorted from blood. The receptor was derived from a man aged 30 to 45 in good health. This chain links TRBV9 with TRBJ2-1; D remains unclear. The CDR3 region has the DNA TGTGCCAGCAGCGTAGTAAGTTCGTCTAGTGAGCAGTTCTTC. As protein: CASSVVSSSSEQFF. The variable domain in full, completed from reference TRBV9 and TRBJ2-1, reads DSGVTQTPKHLITATGQRVTLRCSPRSGDLSVYWYQQSLDQGLQFLIQYYNGEERAKGNILERFSAQQFPDLHSELNLSSLELGDSALYFCASSVVSSSSEQFFGPGTRLTVL.